The 21 T cell receptor beta chains reported below all come from one sample, sequenced in a study of cytomegalovirus exposure and HLA in healthy donors. Primers included in the PCR were 60 Vbeta and 13 Jbeta primers. The data were produced by immunoSEQ multiplex PCR, yet TCRdb's version contains in-frame clones alone and is incomplete. The table shows roughly 190,000 clones, with approximately 77% occurring only once. Sequences were obtained from PBMCs. Receptors were obtained from a man aged 40-49 years in good health and CMV-seropositive.

This chain connects TRBV9 to TRBJ2-3, with TRBD2 identical over 15 bases. The ends lost 2 bases at V and 2 bases at J; junction bases unmatched: 3. This CDR3 spans 17 amino acids. The germline V gene encodes CDR1 SGDLS and CDR2 YYNGEE. CDR3 in amino acids: CASSVGLAGGPTDTQYF. In DNA, the CDR3 is TGTGCCAGCAGCGTCGGACTAGCGGGGGGGCCCACAGATACGCAGTATTTT.

The chain recombines TRBV2 with TRBJ1-2, with 10 nucleotides matching TRBD1. The V segment lost 6 bases and the J segment 3 bases; nucleotides outside the gene matches: 7. This CDR3 is built from 15 residues. In germline, CDR1 is SNHLY, CDR2 FYNNEI. The CDR3 reads CASSATGGADYGYTF. The CDR3 DNA follows: TGTGCCAGCAGCGCGACAGGGGGCGCAGACTATGGCTACACCTTC. Together with reference TRBV2 and TRBJ1-2, the CDR3 gives the full variable domain: EPEVTQTPSHQVTQMGQEVILRCVPISNHLYFYWYRQILGQKVEFLVSFYNNEISEKSEIFDDQFSVERPDGSNFTLKIRSTKLEDSAMYFCASSATGGADYGYTFGSGTRLTVV.

The chain joins TRBV19 to TRBJ2-4; TRBD1 is a possible D gene (6 bases). The length of the CDR3 is 14 residues. V was shortened by 10 bases and J by 8 bases, with 21 bases between the two germline ends. Germline loops: CDR1 LNHDA, CDR2 SQIVND (reference sequence). CDR3 protein: CATGTRWTEDIQYF. CDR3 coding DNA: TGTGCCACGGGGACCAGATGGACAGAGGACATTCAGTACTTC.

The rearrangement links TRBV5-6 to TRBJ1-1; a possible D gene is TRBD1 (5 bases). The CDR3 consists of 15 residues. Trimming cost V 6 bases and J 3 bases, with 18 bases left between them. The V gene's germline CDR1 is SGHDT and CDR2 YYEEEE. CDR3 nucleotides: TGTGCCAGCACAGCAGGGCGGACGAGAGACACTGAAGCTTTCTTT. Residues: CASTAGRTRDTEAFF.

The sample holds a few counts of this clone. The chain is built from TRBV2 and TRBJ2-3, with 7 bases aligning to TRBD2. CDR3 length equals 13 residues. V was pared by 1 base and J by 8 bases, with 3 bases of the junction left unmatched. The germline V gene encodes CDR1 SNHLY and CDR2 FYNNEI. The CDR3 coding sequence is TGTGCCAGCAGTGAAGGATTAGCGGGTACGCAGTATTTT. Translating gives CASSEGLAGTQYF.

J is TRBJ2-2 and V is TRBV7-3; 8 bases match TRBD2. The CDR3 has 15 residues. The germline gives CDR1 SGHTA, CDR2 FQGTGA. V shed 1 base, J shed 7 bases, and the junction held 5 bases outside the gene matches. CDR3 amino acids: CASSLSSGNLGELFF. CDR3 bases: TGTGCCAGCAGCTTAAGTAGCGGGAACCTCGGGGAGCTGTTTTTT. The variable domain in full, with the rest retrieved from reference TRBV7-3 and TRBJ2-2, is GAGVSQTPSNKVTEKGKYVELRCDPISGHTALYWYRQSLGQGPEFLIYFQGTGAADDSGLPNDRFFAVRPEGSVSTLKIQRTERGDSAVYLCASSLSSGNLGELFFGEGSRLTVL.

The count of this clone is one. The genes are TRBV7-9 and TRBJ2-1; TRBD2 agrees at 12 bases. Losses at the gene ends were 7 bases for V and 10 bases for J; bases not matched to a gene: 8. Germline-derived CDR1 and CDR2 are SEHNR and FQNEAQ (reference sequence). This CDR3 is 14 amino acids long. The CDR3 protein is CASNLAGGPGEQFF. CDR3 nucleotide sequence: TGTGCCAGCAACCTAGCGGGAGGGCCGGGGGAGCAGTTCTTC.

This sequence joins TRBV5-5 and TRBJ1-5; D unresolved. The CDR3 runs to 15 residues. Deletions cut 0 bases from V and 1 base from J, with 8 bases between. From germline, CDR1 is SGHKS and CDR2 YYEKEE (reference sequence). CDR3 bases: TGTGCCAGCAGCTTGGTTAGGGAGAGCAATCAGCCCCAGCATTTT. It is translated as CASSLVRESNQPQHF.

This clone was observed a single time. The CDR3 nucleotides are TGTGCCAGCAGTACTCTACTAAATGAAAAACTGTTTTTT. Protein: CASSTLLNEKLFF. The V and J genes are TRBV6-5 and TRBJ1-4, with D unclear. Trimming removed 5 bases from V and 5 bases from J, with 9 bases in between. From germline, CDR1 is MNHEY and CDR2 SVGAGI. The CDR3 loop spans 13 amino acids.

Note on this clone: Additional DNA sequences in this sample encode the identical CDR3. The chain carries TRBV19 and TRBJ1-2, with D maybe TRBD1 (6 bases). This CDR3 comprises 16 residues. Trimming cost V 5 bases and J 2 bases, with 18 bases left between them. The germline CDR1 and CDR2 sequences are LNHDA and SQIVND (reference sequence). CDR3 sequence reads: CASSLGWTAVNYGYTF. The CDR3 coding sequence is TGTGCCAGTAGTTTGGGGTGGACAGCGGTCAACTATGGCTACACCTTC.

The chain links TRBV27 to TRBJ2-7; the match to TRBD1 covers 7 bases. The CDR3 is 15 amino acids. Trimming took 6 bases from V and 0 from J; bases not matched to a gene: 8. From germline, CDR1 is MNHEY and CDR2 SMNVEV (reference sequence). This CDR3 is CASSRGQASSYEQYF. CDR3 bases: TGTGCCAGCAGCCGCGGACAGGCCAGCTCCTACGAGCAGTACTTC.

The V and J genes are TRBV7-9 and TRBJ2-2, with D possibly TRBD2 on 6 matching bases. There are 16 residues in the CDR3. V lost 5 bases and J 1 base, leaving 14 bases between the germline ends. Germline values: CDR1 SEHNR, CDR2 FQNEAQ (reference sequence). CDR3 sequence: CASSPKAGGNTGELFF. The CDR3 coding sequence is TGTGCCAGCAGCCCTAAGGCCGGGGGGAACACCGGGGAGCTGTTTTTT.

V usage is TRBV9 and J usage is TRBJ2-1; 7 bases are a match to TRBD2. V was clipped by 4 bases and J by 0 bases; unmatched bases: 4. Germline V gives CDR1 SGDLS, CDR2 YYNGEE. The CDR3 sequence is 15 residues long. This CDR3 reads CASSKSGVSYNEQFF. CDR3 DNA: TGTGCCAGCAGCAAGAGCGGGGTCTCCTACAATGAGCAGTTCTTC. The complete variable domain, with remaining parts taken from reference TRBV9 and TRBJ2-1, reads DSGVTQTPKHLITATGQRVTLRCSPRSGDLSVYWYQQSLDQGLQFLIQYYNGEERAKGNILERFSAQQFPDLHSELNLSSLELGDSALYFCASSKSGVSYNEQFFGPGTRLTVL.

The genes are TRBV12-5 and TRBJ2-5; D not certain. Germline CDR1 is LGHNT and CDR2 is FRNRAP. This CDR3 has 12 amino acids. Between the trimmed V and J ends, which lost 1 base and 4 bases, there was a span of 4 bases. CDR3 loop: CASGLGVETQYF. The CDR3 DNA reads TGTGCTAGTGGTTTGGGAGTAGAGACCCAGTACTTC. Variable domain in full (rest from reference TRBV12-5 and TRBJ2-5): DARVTQTPRHKVTEMGQEVTMRCQPILGHNTVFWYRQTMMQGLELLAYFRNRAPLDDSGMPKDRFSAEMPDATLATLKIQPSEPRDSAVYFCASGLGVETQYFGPGTRLLVL.

A single count supports this clone. This rearrangement joins TRBV6-1 to TRBJ2-7, with D possibly being TRBD1 (6 bases). Germline V gives CDR1 MNHNS, CDR2 SASEGT. The CDR3 loop spans 15 amino acids. V dropped 3 bases and J dropped 7 bases, with 19 bases sitting between them. The CDR3 bases are TGTGCCAGCAGTGAGACCGGGACATCCTTTAGGGAGCAGTACTTC. It encodes CASSETGTSFREQYF.

The gene calls are TRBV19 and TRBJ1-1, with 7 nucleotides matching TRBD1. V shed 8 bases, J shed 1 base, and the junction held 4 bases outside the gene matches. The CDR3 sequence is 13 residues long. Germline lookup yields CDR1 LNHDA and CDR2 SQIVND (reference sequence). The CDR3 reads CASEDRTNTEAFF. The CDR3 bases are TGTGCCAGTGAGGACAGGACGAACACTGAAGCTTTCTTT.

With regard to this clone: Sequence at one end of the junction differs from germline and may be a read error. V and J are TRBV6-1 and TRBJ1-5, with TRBD1 matching 12 bases. This CDR3 comprises 16 residues. The germline V gene encodes CDR1 MNHNS and CDR2 SASEGT. CDR3 bases: TGTGCCAGCAGCGAAGGGACAGGGGGCATCCATCAGCCCCAGCATTTT. Its translation is CASSEGTGGIHQPQHF.

DNA of the CDR3: TGTGCCAGCAGCCGTGGACAGGGGTCAAACTATGGCTACACCTTC. Translation: CASSRGQGSNYGYTF. The V and J genes are TRBV6-6 and TRBJ1-2; 9 bases agree with TRBD1. Germline trimming cut 6 bases from V and 2 bases from J; bases unmatched to any gene: 7. Per the germline V gene, CDR1 is MNHNY and CDR2 is SVGAGI (reference sequence). The CDR3 is 15 residues long.

V and J are TRBV18 and TRBJ2-1; 16 nucleotides agree with TRBD2. The V gene's germline CDR1 is KGHSH and CDR2 LQKENI. Trimming removed 0 bases from V and 10 bases from J; junction bases left unmatched: 3. The CDR3 covers 16 residues. The CDR3 protein is CASSPPPGLAGGEQFF. The CDR3 DNA is TGTGCCAGCTCACCACCCCCGGGACTAGCGGGGGGGGAGCAGTTCTTC.

The chain links TRBV11-2 to TRBJ2-7; TRBD1 matches 9 bases. Germline V CDR1 and CDR2: SGHAT, FQNNGV. Unmatched junction bases numbered 4, after V lost 4 bases and J lost 0 bases. CDR3 size: 15 residues. The CDR3 protein is CASSSGTGSSYEQYF. CDR3 sequence (DNA): TGTGCCAGCAGCTCGGGGACAGGGAGCTCCTACGAGCAGTACTTC.

This chain connects TRBV15 to TRBJ2-7, with TRBD1 identical over 8 bases. The V gene's germline CDR1 is LNHNV and CDR2 YYDKDF (reference sequence). The CDR3 is made up of 16 amino acids. Trimming took 1 base from V and 5 from J; bases not matched to a gene: 10. Here the CDR3 DNA reads TGTGCCACCAGCAGAGCGGGCCGCAGGGGGCTCGACGAGCAGTACTTC. As protein: CATSRAGRRGLDEQYF.